This T cell receptor beta chain was identified in a study of T cell responses to AZD1222 COVID-19 vaccine. Generated by immunoSEQ multiplex PCR, the TCRdb table keeps only in-frame clones and is missing some. The sample contains 90,000 to 120,000 clones, more than 75% of which appear only once. The count of this clone is one. Trimming took 0 bases from V and 0 from J, leaving 15 bases between them. Germline CDR1 reads LGHNA; CDR2 reads YSLEER. This CDR3 has 18 amino acids. The sequencing used peripheral blood, collected on day 0 of AZD1222 vaccination. This sequence joins TRBV4-3 and TRBJ2-1, with D possibly TRBD1 on 5 matching bases. The source is an adult in good health. CDR3 in DNA: TGCGCCAGCAGCCAAGATCTGGCAGGGCCGAGCTCCTACAATGAGCAGTTCTTC. Protein product: CASSQDLAGPSSYNEQFF.